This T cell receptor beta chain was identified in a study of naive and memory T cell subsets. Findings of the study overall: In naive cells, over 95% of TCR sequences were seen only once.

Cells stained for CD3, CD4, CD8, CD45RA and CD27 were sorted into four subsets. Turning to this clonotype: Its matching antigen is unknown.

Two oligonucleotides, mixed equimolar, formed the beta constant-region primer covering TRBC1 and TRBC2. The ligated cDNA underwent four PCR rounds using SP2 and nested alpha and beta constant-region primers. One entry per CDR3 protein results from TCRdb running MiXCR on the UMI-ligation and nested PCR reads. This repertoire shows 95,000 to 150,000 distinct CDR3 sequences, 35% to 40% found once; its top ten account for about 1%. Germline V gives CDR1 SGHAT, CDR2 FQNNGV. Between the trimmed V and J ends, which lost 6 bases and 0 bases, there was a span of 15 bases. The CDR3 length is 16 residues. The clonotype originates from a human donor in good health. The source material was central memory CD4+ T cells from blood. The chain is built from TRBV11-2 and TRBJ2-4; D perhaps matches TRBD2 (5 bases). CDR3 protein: CASSQRRGVAKNIQYF. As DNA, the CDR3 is TGTGCCAGCAGTCAACGACGGGGAGTAGCCAAAAACATTCAGTACTTC.